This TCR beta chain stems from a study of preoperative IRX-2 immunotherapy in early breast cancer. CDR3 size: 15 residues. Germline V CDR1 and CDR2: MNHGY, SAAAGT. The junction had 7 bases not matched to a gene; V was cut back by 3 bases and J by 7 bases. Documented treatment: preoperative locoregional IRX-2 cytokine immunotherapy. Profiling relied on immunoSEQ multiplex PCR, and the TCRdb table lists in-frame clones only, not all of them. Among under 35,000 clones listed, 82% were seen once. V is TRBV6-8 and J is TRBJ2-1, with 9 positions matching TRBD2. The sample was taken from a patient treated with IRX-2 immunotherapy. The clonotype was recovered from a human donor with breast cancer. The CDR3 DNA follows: TGTGCCAGCAGTTATGGGCAGGGACTAGCTAATGAGCAGTTCTTC. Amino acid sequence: CASSYGQGLANEQFF.